One sample yielded the 26 T cell receptor beta chains listed below, sequenced in a study of cytomegalovirus exposure and HLA in healthy donors. 13 Jbeta primers and 60 Vbeta primers were used for the PCR. Sequencing was performed with immunoSEQ multiplex PCR; in TCRdb, only in-frame clones are kept and a portion is missing. Of more than 55,000 clones listed, around 74% are singletons. Sequences were obtained from PBMCs. Receptors originate from a woman aged 60-75 years in good health and CMV-seropositive.

The gene calls are TRBV7-8 and TRBJ2-3, with D possibly matching TRBD2 (7 bases). CDR1 is SGHVS, CDR2 FQNEAQ, per germline. Trimming removed 6 bases from V and 5 bases from J, with 18 bases in between. CDR3 length equals 15 residues. The CDR3 here is CASRTGGATGDTQYF. The DNA of the CDR3 is TGTGCCAGCAGAACTGGGGGGGCAACGGGAGATACGCAGTATTTT.

J is TRBJ2-7 and V is TRBV10-3; 12 positions match TRBD2. Unmatched junction bases numbered 7, after V lost 10 bases and J lost 6 bases. Germline V gene data show CDR1 as ENHRY and CDR2 as SYGVKD. This CDR3 spans 13 amino acids. The CDR3 region has the DNA TGTGCCAGCCTAGCGGGGGGGCTTGGCGAGCAGTACTTC. This encodes CASLAGGLGEQYF.

The CDR3 DNA sequence: TGTGCCAGCTCACCAACGAGGGCTAGGGCGGGTGAAGCTTTCTTT. Translated, it gives CASSPTRARAGEAFF. The chain carries TRBV18 and TRBJ1-1; no clear D gene. Germline CDR1 KGHSH, CDR2 LQKENI. The CDR3 loop spans 15 amino acids. V was pared by 2 bases and J by 7 bases, with 17 bases between. The full variable domain, completed using reference TRBV18 and TRBJ1-1, is NAGVMQNPRHLVRRRGQEARLRCSPMKGHSHVYWYRQLPEEGLKFMVYLQKENIIDESGMPKERFSAEFPKEGPSILRIQQVVRGDSAAYFCASSPTRARAGEAFFGQGTRLTVV.

This clone has a single count. V and J are TRBV9 and TRBJ2-5; 7 bases are a match to TRBD2. The trim removed 4 bases at V and 4 bases at J, leaving 10 bases unmatched. CDR3 size: 15 residues. The germline gives CDR1 SGDLS, CDR2 YYNGEE. As DNA, the CDR3 is TGTGCCAGCAGCTCGCGACTAGCCCGTGGAGAGACCCAGTACTTC. It yields the protein CASSSRLARGETQYF.

The rearrangement links TRBV29-1 to TRBJ2-5; 8 bases line up with TRBD2. The CDR3 has 14 residues. The germline gives CDR1 SQVTM, CDR2 ANQGSEA. V was clipped by 3 bases and J by 5 bases; unmatched bases: 8. The CDR3 nucleotides are TGCAGCGTTGACTCGGGAGGGGGATTGGAGACCCAGTACTTC. Its translation is CSVDSGGGLETQYF.

The chain is built from TRBV6-5 and TRBJ2-1; TRBD2 matches 12 bases. The CDR3 runs 16 residues. The junction had 5 bases not matched to a gene; V was cut back by 4 bases and J by 4 bases. The germline gives CDR1 MNHEY, CDR2 SVGAGI. The CDR3 DNA follows: TGTGCCAGCAGTTCGCCTAGCGGGAGGGCATACAATGAGCAGTTCTTC. The encoded protein is CASSSPSGRAYNEQFF.

The V and J genes are TRBV18 and TRBJ2-5; TRBD1 aligns across 9 bases. CDR3 length equals 14 residues. Germline V gives CDR1 KGHSH, CDR2 LQKENI. The V gene end was trimmed by 4 bases and the J gene end by 4 bases; junction bases not matched to a gene: 4. Written as DNA, the CDR3 is TGTGCCAGCTCACGGGACAGGGAAGGAGAGACCCAGTACTTC. Protein sequence: CASSRDREGETQYF.

This chain joins TRBV4-1 and TRBJ1-2; TRBD1 agrees at 9 bases. This CDR3 has 16 residues. Germline V lookup: CDR1 MGHRA, CDR2 YSYEKL. V trimming: 5 bases; J trimming: 8 bases; junction bases outside the gene matches: 15. The CDR3 DNA is TGCGCCAGCAGCGCTACGGACAGGGGACTCCGGGGCGGCTACACCTTC. It specifies CASSATDRGLRGGYTF.

V gene TRBV27 combines with J gene TRBJ1-1; D is uncertain. Germline CDR1 is MNHEY and CDR2 is SMNVEV (reference sequence). V was cut by 3 bases and J by 4 bases, with 9 bases left in between. This CDR3 is 13 amino acids long. This CDR3 is CASSFEGATEAFF. As DNA, the CDR3 is TGTGCCAGCAGTTTCGAGGGAGCCACTGAAGCTTTCTTT.

This clone was seen only a few times. The J gene is TRBJ1-4, the V gene TRBV4-1; 7 bases agree with TRBD1. The V segment lost 1 base and the J segment 8 bases; nucleotides outside the gene matches: 7. This CDR3 spans 15 amino acids. Germline V gene data show CDR1 as MGHRA and CDR2 as YSYEKL. The CDR3, as DNA: TGCGCCAGCAGCCAAGGACAGGGTAACGGGGAAAAACTGTTTTTT. This codes for CASSQGQGNGEKLFF.

The rearrangement joins TRBV4-2 to TRBJ2-1; the D gene is possibly TRBD2 (5 bases). V gave up 3 bases and J gave up 7 bases, with 19 bases separating them. Germline values: CDR1 LGHNA, CDR2 YNFKEQ. The CDR3 covers 16 residues. For the CDR3, the DNA is TGTGCCAGCAGCCACTCCACCGGGATTATGGGAAATGAGCAGTTCTTC. This encodes CASSHSTGIMGNEQFF.

This clone appeared a few times. This chain links TRBV6-1 with TRBJ1-2; D is possibly TRBD1 (5 bases). Trimming removed 6 bases at V and 7 bases at J, with 9 bases between. Per the germline V gene, CDR1 is MNHNS and CDR2 is SASEGT. This CDR3 comprises 11 residues. CDR3 nucleotide sequence: TGTGCCAGCAGAGGGGTTGGTGGCTACACCTTC. Translated, it gives CASRGVGGYTF.

CDR3 region: CASSIVSGTGSSGANVLTF. The DNA of the CDR3 is TGTGCCAGTAGTATAGTATCCGGGACAGGGAGCTCTGGGGCCAACGTCCTGACTTTC. The chain employs TRBV19 and TRBJ2-6; 9 bases fit TRBD1. Trimming removed 1 base from V and 0 bases from J; junction bases left unmatched: 7. Germline assignment: CDR1 LNHDA and CDR2 SQIVND (reference sequence). The CDR3 is 19 amino acids.

V gene TRBV5-1 combines with J gene TRBJ2-4; 7 nucleotides match TRBD2. Germline V gene data show CDR1 as SGHRS and CDR2 as YFSETQ. This CDR3 spans 16 amino acids. J gave up 3 bases and V 1 base, and 7 bases lay outside the gene matches. Here the CDR3 DNA reads TGCGCCAGCAGCTTGCGTATAGGGAGGGGCAAAAACATTCAGTACTTC. This translates into CASSLRIGRGKNIQYF.

The chain recombines TRBV11-2 with TRBJ1-4, with D possibly being TRBD1 (5 bases). The germline CDR1 and CDR2 sequences are SGHAT and FQNNGV. The CDR3 sequence is 15 residues long. V was clipped by 4 bases and J by 5 bases, with 14 bases between them. CDR3 amino acids: CASSSGGSGNEKLFF. As DNA, the CDR3 is TGTGCCAGCAGCTCTGGGGGGTCTGGAAATGAAAAACTGTTTTTT.

The chain has TRBV7-9 and TRBJ2-3; D possibly corresponds to TRBD1 (5 bases). Germline V gene lookup returns CDR1 SEHNR and CDR2 FQNEAQ (reference sequence). CDR3 size: 12 residues. Trimming removed 8 bases from V and 4 bases from J, with 10 bases in between. The CDR3 sequence: CASGRGADTQYF. DNA for the CDR3: TGTGCCAGCGGAAGGGGCGCAGATACGCAGTATTTT. The variable domain in full, completed from reference TRBV7-9 and TRBJ2-3, reads DTGVSQNPRHKITKRGQNVTFRCDPISEHNRLYWYRQTLGQGPEFLTYFQNEAQLEKSRLLSDRFSAERPKGSFSTLEIQRTEQGDSAMYLCASGRGADTQYFGPGTRLTVL.

J is TRBJ1-3 and V is TRBV6-1, with D tentatively TRBD1 (5 bases). The ends were cut back, 7 bases at V and 0 bases at J, with 13 bases in the middle. This CDR3 region has 15 residues. The V gene's germline CDR1 is MNHNS and CDR2 SASEGT. CDR3 nucleotides: TGTGCCAGCAAGGACACCGGACCCTCTGGAAACACCATATATTTT. Protein sequence: CASKDTGPSGNTIYF.

This clone was observed a handful of times. This chain uses TRBV7-9 with TRBJ2-1; 9 bases match TRBD1. Germline values: CDR1 SEHNR, CDR2 FQNEAQ (reference sequence). The CDR3 contains 14 residues. Losses at the gene ends were 4 bases for V and 10 bases for J; bases not matched to a gene: 8. The CDR3 sequence is CASSYRDRASEQFF. DNA of the CDR3: TGTGCCAGCAGCTACCGGGACAGGGCGTCCGAGCAGTTCTTC.

The chain uses TRBV5-3 and TRBJ1-5, with a weak D call TRBD1 (5 bases). TRBV5-3 is labeled an ORF, and its function is uncertain. The CDR3 spans 14 residues. Trimming stripped 3 bases from V and 0 bases from J, with 7 bases between. The CDR3 loop reads CARSSGHSNQPQHF. In nucleotides, the CDR3 is TGTGCCAGAAGCTCAGGGCATAGCAATCAGCCCCAGCATTTT.

CDR3 DNA sequence: TGTGCCAGCAGCTTAAGTCATGCGACAGATACGCAGTATTTT. This gives the protein CASSLSHATDTQYF. J is TRBJ2-3 and V is TRBV7-8; D is undetermined. Germline V CDR1 and CDR2: SGHVS, FQNEAQ. With 2 bases removed from V and 3 bases from J, the gap between germline ends came to 9 bases. CDR3 length: 14 amino acids.

This clone is a singleton in its sample. The rearrangement links TRBV30 to TRBJ1-5; D remains ambiguous. The V end lost 0 bases, the J end lost 6 bases, and 12 bases lay between the germline ends. The CDR3 covers 14 residues. Germline CDR1 reads GTSNPN; CDR2 reads SVGIG (reference sequence). This chain's CDR3 is CAWSVRRAPQPQHF. DNA of the CDR3: TGTGCCTGGAGTGTACGGCGGGCCCCTCAGCCCCAGCATTTT.

V gene TRBV7-8 combines with J gene TRBJ2-7; possibly TRBD1 for D (5 bases). Deletions cut 2 bases from V and 1 base from J, with 15 bases between. This CDR3 region has 16 residues. CDR1 is SGHVS, CDR2 FQNEAQ, per germline. The CDR3 sequence: CASSLNFGQSSYEQYF. CDR3 coding DNA: TGTGCCAGCAGCTTAAATTTCGGACAATCTTCCTACGAGCAGTACTTC. The full variable domain, with the rest looked up from reference TRBV7-8 and TRBJ2-7, is GAGVSQSPRYKVAKRGQDVALRCDPISGHVSLFWYQQALGQGPEFLTYFQNEAQLDKSGLPSDRFFAERPEGSVSTLKIQRTQQEDSAVYLCASSLNFGQSSYEQYFGPGTRLTVT.

This chain joins TRBV13 and TRBJ2-7; a possible D gene is TRBD1 (6 bases). The germline gives CDR1 PRHDT, CDR2 FYEKMQ (reference sequence). This CDR3 region has 14 residues. The V end lost 3 bases, the J end lost 1 base, and 10 bases lay between the germline ends. The chain's CDR3 is CASSFRGQSYEQYF. The DNA of the CDR3 is TGTGCCAGCAGCTTCCGAGGACAGTCCTACGAGCAGTACTTC.

This clone was recorded a few times. This chain joins TRBV25-1 and TRBJ2-1, with 9 bases matching TRBD1. The germline V gene encodes CDR1 MGHDK and CDR2 SYGVNS. CDR3 length equals 14 residues. Trimming removed 8 bases from V and 3 bases from J; junction bases left unmatched: 5. CDR3 DNA sequence: TGTGCCAGCGGGGGACAGGGTTTCTACAATGAGCAGTTCTTC. Translation: CASGGQGFYNEQFF.

This clone was counted only a few times. This rearrangement joins TRBV29-1 to TRBJ1-2; possibly TRBD1 for D (5 bases). The CDR3 sequence is 11 residues long. V was pared by 8 bases and J by 1 base, with 8 bases between. Germline CDR1 and CDR2: SQVTM and ANQGSEA. CDR3 residues: CSTRVNYGYTF. The DNA for the CDR3 is TGCAGCACCAGGGTTAACTATGGCTACACCTTC.

V and J are TRBV5-4 and TRBJ2-2, with D perhaps matching TRBD2 (6 bases). The germline gives CDR1 SGHNT, CDR2 YYREEE (reference sequence). The CDR3 has 15 amino acids. Trimming cost V 4 bases and J 7 bases, with 17 bases left between them. The CDR3 region is CASSQTRLEGGELFF. As DNA, the CDR3 is TGTGCCAGCAGCCAGACTAGGCTAGAGGGCGGGGAGCTGTTTTTT.